This entry is about one T cell receptor beta chain. The antigen is unknown. This entry comes from a study of cytomegalovirus exposure and HLA in healthy donors. Overall study findings and caveats: In vitro, three CMV-associated chains proved specific for CMV antigens.

TCRdb keeps only in-frame clones here, not all; method: immunoSEQ multiplex PCR. Of more than 45,000 clones listed, roughly 91% were seen once; the top ten hold approximately 2.1%. The TCR originated in a woman aged 30 to 39 in good health and CMV-seronegative. Sequenced material: PBMCs.

This chain's CDR3 is CASSLGLAQVNEQFF. For the CDR3, the DNA is TGTGCCAGCAGTTTAGGCCTAGCGCAAGTCAATGAGCAGTTCTTC. The rearrangement uses TRBV27 and TRBJ2-1; a possible D gene is TRBD2 (6 bases). V gave up 2 bases and J gave up 6 bases, with 14 bases separating them. This CDR3 has 15 amino acids. Per germline, CDR1 MNHEY and CDR2 SMNVEV (reference sequence).